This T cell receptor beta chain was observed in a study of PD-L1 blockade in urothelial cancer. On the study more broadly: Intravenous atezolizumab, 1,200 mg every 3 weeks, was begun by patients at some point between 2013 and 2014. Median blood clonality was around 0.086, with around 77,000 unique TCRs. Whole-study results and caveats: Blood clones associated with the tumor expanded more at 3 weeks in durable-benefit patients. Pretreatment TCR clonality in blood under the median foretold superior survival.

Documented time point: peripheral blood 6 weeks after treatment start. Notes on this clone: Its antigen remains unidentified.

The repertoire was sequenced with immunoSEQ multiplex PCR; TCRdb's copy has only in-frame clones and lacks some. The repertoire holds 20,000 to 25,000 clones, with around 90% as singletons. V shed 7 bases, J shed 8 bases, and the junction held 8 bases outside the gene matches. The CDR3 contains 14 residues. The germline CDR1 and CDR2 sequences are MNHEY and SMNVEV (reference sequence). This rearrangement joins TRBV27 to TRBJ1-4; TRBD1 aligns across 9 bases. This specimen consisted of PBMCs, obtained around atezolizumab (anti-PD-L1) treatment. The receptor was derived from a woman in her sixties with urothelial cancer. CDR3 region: CASNPTGGREKLFF. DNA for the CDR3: TGTGCCAGCAATCCGACAGGGGGAAGAGAAAAACTGTTTTTT.